What follows is one T cell receptor (beta chain) and its context. Its antigen remains unidentified. The sample originates from a study of T cell responses to AZD1222 COVID-19 vaccine. CDR1 is MNHEY, CDR2 SVGAGI, per germline. Trimming cost V 9 bases and J 0 bases, with 6 bases left between them. The CDR3 sequence is 12 residues long. Measured with immunoSEQ multiplex PCR; TCRdb has only the in-frame clones, and not every one. Found here are about 180,000 clones, around nine tenths of them singletons; the top ten hold less than 3%. Study-wide results and caveats: Mostly white British, mostly female donors; authors suggested clonal diversity may be underestimated. Repertoires were collected only later (after the peak T cell response had occurred). Nearly half of the spike-specific TCRs reportedly recognize variant regions that carry no mutations. Spike-specific TCRs gained breadth and depth after people received two AZD1222 doses.

The chain combines TRBV6-5 with TRBJ1-3, with D hard to call. This TCR came from an adult in good health. The sequencing here drew on peripheral blood, taken on day 0 of AZD1222 vaccination. The CDR3 DNA is TGTGCCAGTAGGGTCTCTGGAAACACCATATATTTT. Encoded protein: CASRVSGNTIYF.